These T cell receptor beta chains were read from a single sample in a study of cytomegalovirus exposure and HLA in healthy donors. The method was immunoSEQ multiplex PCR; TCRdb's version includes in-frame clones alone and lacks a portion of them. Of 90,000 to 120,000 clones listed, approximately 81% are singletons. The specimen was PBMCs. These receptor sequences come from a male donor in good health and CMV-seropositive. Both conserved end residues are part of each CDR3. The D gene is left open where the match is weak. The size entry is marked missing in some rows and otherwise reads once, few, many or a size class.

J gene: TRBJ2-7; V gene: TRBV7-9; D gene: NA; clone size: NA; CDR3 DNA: TGTGCCAGCAGCTCGACGGACAGCACCTACGAGCAGTACTTC; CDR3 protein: CASSSTDSTYEQYF
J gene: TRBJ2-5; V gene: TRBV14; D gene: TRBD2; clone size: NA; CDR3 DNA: TGTGCCAGCAGCCGCGGGGGGACCCTCTTCGAGACCCAGTACTTC; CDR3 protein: CASSRGGTLFETQYF
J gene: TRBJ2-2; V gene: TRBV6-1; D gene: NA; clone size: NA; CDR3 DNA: TGTGCCAGCAGTGAAATAACCGGGGAGCTGTTTTTT; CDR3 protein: CASSEITGELFF
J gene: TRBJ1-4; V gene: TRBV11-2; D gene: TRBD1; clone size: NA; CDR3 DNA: TGTGCCAGCAGCTACAGACAGGGGAGGGAAAAACTGTTTTTT; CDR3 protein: CASSYRQGREKLFF
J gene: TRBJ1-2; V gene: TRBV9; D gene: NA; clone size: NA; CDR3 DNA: TGTGCCAGCAGCGTACAGGGTCGTCCAGACTATGGCTACACCTTC; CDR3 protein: CASSVQGRPDYGYTF
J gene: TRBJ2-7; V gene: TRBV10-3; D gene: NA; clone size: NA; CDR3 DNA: TGTGCCGCAAACGGGGGCTCCTACGAGCAGTACTTC; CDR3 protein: CAANGGSYEQYF
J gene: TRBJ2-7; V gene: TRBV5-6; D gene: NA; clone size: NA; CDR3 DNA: TGTGCCAGCAGCACCGCAGGGGCTCTATCAACCTACGAGCAGTACTTC; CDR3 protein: CASSTAGALSTYEQYF
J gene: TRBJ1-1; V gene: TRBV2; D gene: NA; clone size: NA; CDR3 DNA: TGTGCCAGCAGTACCCGGGGGAACACTGAAGCTTTCTTT; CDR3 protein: CASSTRGNTEAFF
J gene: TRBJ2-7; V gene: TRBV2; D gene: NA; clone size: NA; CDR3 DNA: TGTGCCAGCAGTGAAGCCATCGGACAGTCCTTCTATCGTTCCTACGAGCAGTACTTC; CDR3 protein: CASSEAIGQSFYRSYEQYF
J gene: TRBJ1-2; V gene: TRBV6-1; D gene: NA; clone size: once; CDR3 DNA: TGTGCCAGCACTTTTGACAGGAATTATGGCTACACCTTC; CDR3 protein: CASTFDRNYGYTF
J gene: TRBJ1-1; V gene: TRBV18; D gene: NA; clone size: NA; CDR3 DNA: TGTGCCAGCTCACCACGGGGGCCGAACACTGAAGCTTTCTTT; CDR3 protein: CASSPRGPNTEAFF
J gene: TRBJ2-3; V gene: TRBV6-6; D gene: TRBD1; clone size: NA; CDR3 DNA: TGTGCCAGCAGTCCCAGGACAGGTATAACAGATACGCAGTATTTT; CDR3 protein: CASSPRTGITDTQYF
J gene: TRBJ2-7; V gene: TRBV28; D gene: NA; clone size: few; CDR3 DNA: TGTGCCAGCAGCAGCCCGGCAGAGGGGGATGGGGAGCAGTACTTC; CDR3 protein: CASSSPAEGDGEQYF
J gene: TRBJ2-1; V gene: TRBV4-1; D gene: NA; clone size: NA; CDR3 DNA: TGCGCCAGCAGCCAAGCAGGACTCCCGAGCTCCTACAATGAGCAGTTCTTC; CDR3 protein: CASSQAGLPSSYNEQFF
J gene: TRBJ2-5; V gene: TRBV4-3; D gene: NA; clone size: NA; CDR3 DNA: TGCGCCAGCAGCCTACAGCCCCGAGAGACCCAGTACTTC; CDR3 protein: CASSLQPRETQYF
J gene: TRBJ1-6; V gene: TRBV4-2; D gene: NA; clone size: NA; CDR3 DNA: TGTGCCAGCAGCCAAGCCAGGGGTGGGTCACCCCTCCACTTT; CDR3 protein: CASSQARGGSPLHF
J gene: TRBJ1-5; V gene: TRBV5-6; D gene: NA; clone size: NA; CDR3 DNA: TGTGCCAGCAGCGCCACGGGAAGGGCCTCCAATCAGCCCCAGCATTTT; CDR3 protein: CASSATGRASNQPQHF
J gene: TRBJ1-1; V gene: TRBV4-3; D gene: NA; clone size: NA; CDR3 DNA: TGCGCCAGCAGCCTAGGACAGCGGCACACTGAAGCTTTCTTT; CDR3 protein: CASSLGQRHTEAFF
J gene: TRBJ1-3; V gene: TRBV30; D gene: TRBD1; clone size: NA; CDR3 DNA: TGTGCCTGGAGTGTACAGGGGGGTGGAAACACCATATATTTT; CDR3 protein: CAWSVQGGGNTIYF
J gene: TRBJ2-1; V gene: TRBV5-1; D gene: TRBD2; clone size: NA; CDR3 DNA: TGCGCCAGCAGCCCGGGACTAGCGGGGGGCTTCTACAATGAGCAGTTCTTC; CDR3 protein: CASSPGLAGGFYNEQFF
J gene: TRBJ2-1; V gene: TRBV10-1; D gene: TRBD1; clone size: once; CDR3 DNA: TGCGCCAGCAGTGAACAGGGGGTAAATGAGCAGTTCTTC; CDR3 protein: CASSEQGVNEQFF
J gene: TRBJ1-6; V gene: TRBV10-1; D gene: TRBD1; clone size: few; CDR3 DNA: TGCGCCAGCAGTGAGTTCAGGGGGGTTTCACCCCTCCACTTT; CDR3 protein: CASSEFRGVSPLHF
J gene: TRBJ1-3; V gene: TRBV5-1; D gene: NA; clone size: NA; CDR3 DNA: TGCGCCAGCAGCTTGACACCCGGCCTCTCTAGCTCTGGAAACACCATATATTTT; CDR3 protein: CASSLTPGLSSSGNTIYF
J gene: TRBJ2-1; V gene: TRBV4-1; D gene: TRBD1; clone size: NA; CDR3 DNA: TGCGCCAGCAGCCACCCCCAAGGGGACAGGGGGGTCTACAATGAGCAGTTCTTC; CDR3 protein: CASSHPQGDRGVYNEQFF
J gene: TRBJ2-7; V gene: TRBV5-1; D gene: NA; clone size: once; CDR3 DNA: TGCGCCAGCAGGGGTGAGGGGGTCCCTCGGAACGAGCAGTACTTC; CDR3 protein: CASRGEGVPRNEQYF
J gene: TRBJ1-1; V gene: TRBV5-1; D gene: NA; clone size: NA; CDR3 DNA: TGCGCCAGCAGCTTGGAGGGAGAGAACACTGAAGCTTTCTTT; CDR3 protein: CASSLEGENTEAFF
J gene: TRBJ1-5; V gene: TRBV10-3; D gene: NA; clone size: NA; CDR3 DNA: TGTGCCATCAGTGTGGACAGTGAGAATCAGCCCCAGCATTTT; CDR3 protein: CAISVDSENQPQHF
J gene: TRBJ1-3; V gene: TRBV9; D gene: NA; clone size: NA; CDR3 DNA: TGTGCCAGCGGCCCGGGGGACTCTGGAAACACCATATATTTT; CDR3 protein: CASGPGDSGNTIYF
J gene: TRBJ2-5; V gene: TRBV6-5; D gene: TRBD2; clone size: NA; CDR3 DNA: TGTGCCAGCCGGGCTAGCGGCGTGGAGACCCAGTACTTC; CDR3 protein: CASRASGVETQYF
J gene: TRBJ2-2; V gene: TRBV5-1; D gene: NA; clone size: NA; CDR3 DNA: TGCGCCAGCAGCTTCGGAGGGACTTACCGTAGCGGGGAGCTGTTTTTT; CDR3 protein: CASSFGGTYRSGELFF
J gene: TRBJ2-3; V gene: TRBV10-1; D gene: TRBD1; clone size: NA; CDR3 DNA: TGCGCCAGCAGTGACGAGACAGGGGGCGCAGATACGCAGTATTTT; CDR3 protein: CASSDETGGADTQYF
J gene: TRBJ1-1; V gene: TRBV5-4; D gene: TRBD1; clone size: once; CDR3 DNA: TGTGCCAGCAGCCGCCCCGGGACAGGGATGTCTGAAGCTTTCTTT; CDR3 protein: CASSRPGTGMSEAFF
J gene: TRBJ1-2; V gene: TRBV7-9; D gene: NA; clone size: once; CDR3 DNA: TGTGCCAGCAGCCTGGTGGGGGGAGGCTACACCTTC; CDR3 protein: CASSLVGGGYTF
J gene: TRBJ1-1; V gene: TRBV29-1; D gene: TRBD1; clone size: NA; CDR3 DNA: TGCAGCTCGGGACAGGGGTCGGACACTGAAGCTTTCTTT; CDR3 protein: CSSGQGSDTEAFF
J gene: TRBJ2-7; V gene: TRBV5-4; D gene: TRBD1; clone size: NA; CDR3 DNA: TGTGCCAGCAGCGGGACAGGGAAGATCAACGAGCAGTACTTC; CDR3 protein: CASSGTGKINEQYF
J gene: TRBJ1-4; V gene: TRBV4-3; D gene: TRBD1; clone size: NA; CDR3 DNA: TGCGCCAGCAGCCAAGTCGGGACAGGGGATGAAAAACTGTTTTTT; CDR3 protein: CASSQVGTGDEKLFF
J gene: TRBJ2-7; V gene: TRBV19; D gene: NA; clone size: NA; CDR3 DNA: TGTGCCAGTAGTCCAGGACACACGAGCTCCTACGAGCAGTACTTC; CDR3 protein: CASSPGHTSSYEQYF
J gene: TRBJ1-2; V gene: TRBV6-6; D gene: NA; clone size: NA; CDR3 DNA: TGTGCCAGCACTTCAGGGGAATCCAACTATGGCTACACCTTC; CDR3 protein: CASTSGESNYGYTF
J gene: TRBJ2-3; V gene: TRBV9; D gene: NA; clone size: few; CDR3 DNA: TGTGCCAGCAGCGTATTACTAGGCGTCACAGATACGCAGTATTTT; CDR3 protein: CASSVLLGVTDTQYF
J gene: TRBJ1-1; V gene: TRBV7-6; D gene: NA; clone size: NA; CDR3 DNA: TGTGCCAGCAGCTCCTCGGGGAGCTACACTGAAGCTTTCTTT; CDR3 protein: CASSSSGSYTEAFF
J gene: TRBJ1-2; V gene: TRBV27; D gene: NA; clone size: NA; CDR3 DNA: TGTGCCAGCAGTTTATCGGGCAGGGGTAGCCTAACTGGGTATGGCTACACCTTC; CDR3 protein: CASSLSGRGSLTGYGYTF
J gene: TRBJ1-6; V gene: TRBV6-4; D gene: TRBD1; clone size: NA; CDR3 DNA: TGTGCCAGCAGTAAGGGGGCCGATAATTCACCCCTCCACTTT; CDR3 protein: CASSKGADNSPLHF
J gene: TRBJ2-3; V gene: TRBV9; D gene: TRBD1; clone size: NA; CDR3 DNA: TGTGCCAGCAGCGTAGCTCGACAGGGGATGACAGATACGCAGTATTTT; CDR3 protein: CASSVARQGMTDTQYF
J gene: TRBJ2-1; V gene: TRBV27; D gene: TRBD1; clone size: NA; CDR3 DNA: TGTGCCAGCAGTGCCCAGGGACAGGGGAGCTCCTACAATGAGCAGTTCTTC; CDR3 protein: CASSAQGQGSSYNEQFF
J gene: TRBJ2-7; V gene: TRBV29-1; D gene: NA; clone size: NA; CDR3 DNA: TGCAGCGTTGAACGGGGGTACGAGCAGTACTTC; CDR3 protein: CSVERGYEQYF
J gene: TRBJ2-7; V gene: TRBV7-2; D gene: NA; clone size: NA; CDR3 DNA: TGTGCCAGCAGCTTAGGCCCAGGCTCCTACGAGCAGTACTTC; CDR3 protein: CASSLGPGSYEQYF
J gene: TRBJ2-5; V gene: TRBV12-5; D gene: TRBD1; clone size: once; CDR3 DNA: TGTGCTAGTGGTTTTGGACAGGGGATGCACCAAGAGACCCAGTACTTC; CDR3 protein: CASGFGQGMHQETQYF
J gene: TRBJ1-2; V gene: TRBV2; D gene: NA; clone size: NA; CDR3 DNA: TGTGCCAGCAGGGCCAGGGGCACTGGCTACACCTTC; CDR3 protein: CASRARGTGYTF
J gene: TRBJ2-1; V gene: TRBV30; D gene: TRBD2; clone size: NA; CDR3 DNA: TGTGCCTGGAAACCCCCGGGACTAGCGGGGGGGAGCTCCTACAATGAGCAGTTCTTC; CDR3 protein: CAWKPPGLAGGSSYNEQFF
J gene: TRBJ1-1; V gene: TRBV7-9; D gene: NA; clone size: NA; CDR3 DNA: TGTGCCAGCAGCCCAGCGATCAGGGGAGAAGCTTTCTTT; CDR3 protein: CASSPAIRGEAFF
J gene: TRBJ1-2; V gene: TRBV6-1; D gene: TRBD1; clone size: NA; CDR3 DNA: TGTGCCAGCAGCATACAGGGGGCGGGATATGGCTACACCTTC; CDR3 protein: CASSIQGAGYGYTF
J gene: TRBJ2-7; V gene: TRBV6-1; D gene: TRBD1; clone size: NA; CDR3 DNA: TGTGCCAGCAGTGCGCCGGGACAGGGATACTACGAGCAGTACTTC; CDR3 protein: CASSAPGQGYYEQYF